Shown below are 23 T cell receptor beta chains from a single sample sequenced in a study of regulatory T cells in long-lasting Graves disease (dated by TCRdb to the early 2020s). This sample's time point label indicates: persistent/refractory GD, antithyroid drugs over 5 years with positive TRAb. For both TCR sequencing and RNA sequencing, RNA was extracted from PBMCs using TRIzol. Library method: multiplex PCR. TCRdb shows the sequencer as Illumina HiSeq 4000. iRepertoire HTBI primers and Arm-PCR amplification of CDR3 regions were used to construct TCR beta libraries. TCRdb reprocessing: public reads trimmed at Q25 with fastp, clones called with MiXCR, in-frame beta chains kept. CDR3 protein sequences are deduplicated, and each keeps its most common genes and DNA. The sample table lists 350,000 to 500,000 distinct CDR3 sequences, roughly 21% of them with a count of one. The ten largest clones represent 13% to 15% of the sample.

The source material was peripheral blood mononuclear cells (PBMCs), sampled when the disease was refractory, from a patient treated with antithyroid drugs. The source of these receptors is a female donor with Graves disease.

This clonotype was picked up many times. The V call is TRBV27, the J call TRBJ2-2; no firm D call. Germline V gene data show CDR1 as MNHEY and CDR2 as SMNVEV (reference sequence). This CDR3 spans 14 amino acids. The germline V and J ends were trimmed by 3 bases and 4 bases, with 9 bases remaining between them. The CDR3 DNA is TGTGCCAGCAGTTTGGCGATTATCACCGGGGAGCTGTTTTTT. Translated: CASSLAIITGELFF.

This clonotype was seen many times. The J gene is TRBJ2-7, the V gene TRBV27, with D uncertain. The CDR3 extends over 15 amino acids. Germline CDR1 reads MNHEY; CDR2 reads SMNVEV (reference sequence). V was clipped by 0 bases and J by 3 bases, with 12 bases between them. Here the CDR3 DNA reads TGTGCCAGCAGTTTATCGCGGACCCCCCTCTACGAGCAGTACTTC. Its translation: CASSLSRTPLYEQYF.

The chain joins TRBV27 to TRBJ2-1, with 10 bases that match TRBD2. Germline loops: CDR1 MNHEY, CDR2 SMNVEV (reference sequence). J lost 10 bases, V lost 10 bases, and 16 bases had no gene match. This CDR3 is built from 15 residues. DNA for the CDR3: TGTGCCACCAACTTTGCTAGCGGGAGATCTCGGGAGCAGTTCTTC. Residues: CATNFASGRSREQFF.

This clonotype was observed many times. The rearrangement joins TRBV12-3 or TRBV12-4 to TRBJ1-4, with D tentatively TRBD1 (6 bases). Trimming stripped 1 base from V and 6 bases from J, with 9 bases between. The CDR3 length is 14 residues. The CDR3, as DNA: TGTGCCAGCAGTTTAGAACAGGGAGATGAAAAACTGTTTTTT. Its translation: CASSLEQGDEKLFF.

This clonotype was observed a few times. This chain links TRBV20-1 with TRBJ1-6; D is unresolved. The germline V and J ends were trimmed by 3 bases and 6 bases, with 12 bases remaining between them. Germline V gives CDR1 DFQATT, CDR2 SNEGSKA (reference sequence). CDR3 length: 14 amino acids. The CDR3 loop is CSASGGFGNSPLHF. CDR3 DNA sequence: TGCAGTGCTAGCGGAGGGTTCGGTAATTCACCCCTCCACTTT.

The CDR3 protein is CASSFSHDEQYF. The CDR3 region has the DNA TGTGCCAGCAGTTTCAGTCATGACGAGCAGTACTTC. The chain uses TRBV12-3 or TRBV12-4 and TRBJ2-7; D unclear. V was trimmed by 3 bases and J by 5 bases, leaving 8 bases between them. The CDR3 length is 12 residues.

The J gene is TRBJ1-1, the V gene TRBV20-1; maybe TRBD1 (6 bases). Trimming removed 0 bases from V and 5 bases from J, with 13 bases in between. From germline, CDR1 is DFQATT and CDR2 SNEGSKA (reference sequence). The CDR3 totals 14 residues. The CDR3 DNA follows: TGCAGTGCTAGAGATCCAGGGGCGAATACTGAAGCTTTCTTT. Its translation is CSARDPGANTEAFF.

Ten or more counts support this clonotype. The CDR3 region is CSAVGTSGTYEQYF. CDR3 bases: TGCAGTGCGGTTGGGACTAGCGGGACCTACGAGCAGTACTTC. The chain uses TRBV20-1 and TRBJ2-7, with TRBD2 matching 13 bases. This CDR3 is built from 14 residues. V gave up 6 bases and J gave up 2 bases; unmatched junction bases: 4. CDR1 is DFQATT, CDR2 SNEGSKA, per germline (reference sequence).

This clonotype came up many times. The chain recombines TRBV5-4 with TRBJ1-2; 8 bases line up with TRBD1. The germline V gene has CDR1 SGHNT and CDR2 YYREEE (reference sequence). This CDR3 spans 14 amino acids. J lost 7 bases, V lost 4 bases, and 9 bases had no gene match. The CDR3 sequence is CASSRGQEEGGYTF. CDR3 bases: TGTGCCAGCAGCAGGGGACAGGAGGAAGGTGGCTACACCTTC.

Ten or more counts support this clonotype. V is TRBV7-3 and J is TRBJ2-2; D remains unclear. The germline V and J ends were trimmed by 5 bases and 6 bases, with 13 bases remaining between them. CDR1 is SGHTA, CDR2 FQGTGA, per germline. CDR3 length equals 14 residues. CDR3 coding DNA: TGTGCCAGCAGCCCCTCTCCCAGGCCCGGGGAGCTGTTTTTT. Protein: CASSPSPRPGELFF.

J is TRBJ2-1 and V is TRBV7-9; unclear D gene. Germline V lookup: CDR1 SEHNR, CDR2 FQNEAQ (reference sequence). V lost 1 base to trimming and J lost 10 bases, with 8 bases between them. The CDR3 is made up of 12 amino acids. In nucleotides, the CDR3 is TGTGCCAGCAGCTTAGACACTACAGAGCAGTTCTTC. This sequence encodes CASSLDTTEQFF. Full variable domain (rest looked up from reference TRBV7-9 and TRBJ2-1): DTGVSQNPRHKITKRGQNVTFRCDPISEHNRLYWYRQTLGQGPEFLTYFQNEAQLEKSRLLSDRFSAERPKGSFSTLEIQRTEQGDSAMYLCASSLDTTEQFFGPGTRLTVL.

This clonotype was seen at least ten times. The rearrangement joins TRBV28 to TRBJ1-2; TRBD1 agrees at 10 bases. This CDR3 region has 13 residues. From germline, CDR1 is MDHEN and CDR2 SYDVKM. J was trimmed by 9 bases and V by 2 bases; bases with no gene match: 3. The chain's CDR3 is CASSLRGQGSYTF. DNA of the CDR3: TGTGCCAGCAGTTTACGGGGACAGGGGAGCTACACCTTC.

This clonotype was seen repeatedly, ten times or more. V gene TRBV25-1 combines with J gene TRBJ2-2; D gene unclear. This CDR3 is built from 15 residues. The germline V and J ends were trimmed by 2 bases and 0 bases, with 7 bases remaining between them. Germline V gene data show CDR1 as MGHDK and CDR2 as SYGVNS. The CDR3 spells CASSEQSANTGELFF. CDR3 DNA sequence: TGTGCCAGCAGTGAACAGTCCGCGAACACCGGGGAGCTGTTTTTT. The complete variable domain, with remaining parts taken from reference TRBV25-1 and TRBJ2-2, reads EADIYQTPRYLVIGTGKKITLECSQTMGHDKMYWYQQDPGMELHLIHYSYGVNSTEKGDLSSESTVSRIRTEHFPLTLESARPSHTSQYLCASSEQSANTGELFFGEGSRLTVL.

The chain combines TRBV7-2 with TRBJ1-6; 10 bases agree with TRBD1. The CDR3 is 17 residues long. V gave up 5 bases and J gave up 9 bases; unmatched junction bases: 13. Germline V gene lookup returns CDR1 SGHTA and CDR2 FQGNSA. The CDR3 DNA is TGTGCCAGCAGCCCGGGACAGGGGATGGGTAGTGGTTCACCCCTCCACTTT. Its protein product is CASSPGQGMGSGSPLHF.

The rearrangement links TRBV28 to TRBJ1-2, with 8 bases matching TRBD1. V lost 5 bases and J lost 2; bases outside the gene matches: 7. The CDR3 runs to 15 residues. The germline V gene encodes CDR1 MDHEN and CDR2 SYDVKM. CDR3 sequence (DNA): TGTGCCAGCAGTGCCCCGGGACAGGAGAACTATGGCTACACCTTC. Encoded protein: CASSAPGQENYGYTF.

This chain uses TRBV7-9 with TRBJ2-3, with 13 nucleotides matching TRBD2. Germline V lookup: CDR1 SEHNR, CDR2 FQNEAQ (reference sequence). Germline trimming cut 3 bases from V and 4 bases from J; bases unmatched to any gene: 4. The CDR3 extends over 16 amino acids. In DNA, the CDR3 is TGTGCCAGCAGCTTGGACGGACTAGCGGGAGCAGATACGCAGTATTTT. Its protein product is CASSLDGLAGADTQYF.

This clonotype was seen repeatedly, ten times or more. CDR3 DNA sequence: TGTGCCAGCAGTTTACTCGCCACTTTCGATACTGAAGCTTTCTTT. It translates to CASSLLATFDTEAFF. The V gene is TRBV28, the J gene TRBJ1-1, with D uncertain. CDR1 is MDHEN, CDR2 SYDVKM, per germline. V was cut by 2 bases and J by 5 bases, with 15 bases left in between. This CDR3 contains 15 residues. Full variable domain (rest looked up from reference TRBV28 and TRBJ1-1): DVKVTQSSRYLVKRTGEKVFLECVQDMDHENMFWYRQDPGLGLRLIYFSYDVKMKEKGDIPEGYSVSREKKERFSLILESASTNQTSMYLCASSLLATFDTEAFFGQGTRLTVV.

This clonotype has a handful of counts. The CDR3 loop reads CASSYFLASNTGELFF. CDR3 bases: TGTGCCAGCAGTTACTTCCTAGCGTCAAACACCGGGGAGCTGTTTTTT. This chain connects TRBV6-5 to TRBJ2-2; a possible D gene is TRBD2 (6 bases). The germline V and J ends were trimmed by 1 base and 2 bases, with 11 bases remaining between them. This CDR3 spans 16 amino acids. Germline V gene sequence: CDR1 MNHEY, CDR2 SVGAGI.

This sequence joins TRBV28 and TRBJ1-2, with D possibly TRBD1 on 6 matching bases. The CDR3 covers 16 residues. Per germline, CDR1 MDHEN and CDR2 SYDVKM. The V gene lost 5 bases and the J gene lost 4 bases, with 20 bases spanning the gap. The CDR3 spells CASSPRTGGAFYGYTF. DNA of the CDR3: TGTGCCAGCAGTCCGCGGACGGGGGGCGCCTTCTATGGCTACACCTTC.

The chain has TRBV3-1 and TRBJ1-1; D uncertain. The CDR3 spans 15 residues. The ends were cut back, 1 base at V and 0 bases at J, with 9 bases in the middle. The germline gives CDR1 LGHDT, CDR2 YNNKEL (reference sequence). The CDR3: CASSQAVNMNTEAFF. The CDR3 bases are TGTGCCAGCAGCCAAGCCGTCAACATGAACACTGAAGCTTTCTTT.

The J gene is TRBJ2-1, the V gene TRBV9; 15 nucleotides align to TRBD2. The CDR3 covers 16 residues. V trimming: 0 bases; J trimming: 8 bases; junction bases outside the gene matches: 3. CDR1 is SGDLS and CDR2 is YYNGEE in the germline V gene. CDR3 residues: CASSVEGTSGRYEQFF. CDR3 in DNA: TGTGCCAGCAGCGTAGAGGGGACTAGCGGGAGGTATGAGCAGTTCTTC.

This clonotype was detected ten times or more. The CDR3 DNA reads TGCAGCGTTGTGACTAGCGGGAAGTACGAGCAGTACTTC. It encodes CSVVTSGKYEQYF. The chain uses TRBV29-1 and TRBJ2-7, with 11 bases that match TRBD2. The germline V gene encodes CDR1 SQVTM and CDR2 ANQGSEA. The CDR3 is 13 amino acids. V was pared by 4 bases and J by 4 bases, with 3 bases of the junction left unmatched.

In its sample, this clonotype was seen many times. The chain links TRBV12-3 or TRBV12-4 to TRBJ2-7; TRBD1 is a possible D gene (5 bases). CDR3 size: 13 residues. Trimming stripped 1 base from V and 2 bases from J, with 6 bases between. CDR3 coding DNA: TGTGCCAGCAGTTTAGGACAGCCCTACGAGCAGTACTTC. Amino acids: CASSLGQPYEQYF.